The clone carrying this T cell receptor (beta chain) was seen ten or more times. There are 16 residues in the CDR3. The germline V gene has CDR1 SGHRS and CDR2 YFSETQ. V shed 4 bases and J 6 bases; nucleotides not matched to a gene: 10. 2 million unsorted PBMCs were stored in RNAlater at -80 °C before RNA extraction. TCRdb re-analysed the 5' RACE reads in MiXCR, keeping a single row per CDR3 protein. The sample shows about 62,000 distinct CDR3 sequences, roughly 4% of them seen only once. This entry belongs to a study of neurological immune-mediated disorders. This receptor was identified in a woman aged 45-65 years with multiple sclerosis. The rearrangement uses TRBV5-1 and TRBJ2-5, with 12 nucleotides matching TRBD1. Sequenced: PBMCs. For the CDR3, the DNA is TGCGCCAGCAGCCCTTCCGGGACAGGGGGCGGACAGACCCAGTACTTC. Amino acid sequence: CASSPSGTGGGQTQYF.